The 23 T cell receptor beta chains listed next were all sequenced from one sample in a study of T cell changes during pregnancy in multiple sclerosis. Profiled with immunoSEQ multiplex PCR; TCRdb holds only in-frame clones, not every one. There are some 74,000 clones in the sample; roughly 92% occur only once, and 3.7% lies in the top ten. Sequences were derived from peripheral blood, sampled after pregnancy. These receptors all stem from a female donor in good health, enrolled as a control in a pregnancy study.

This chain joins TRBV6-4 and TRBJ2-2; 16 nucleotides line up with TRBD2. The CDR3 runs to 17 residues. J lost 3 bases, V lost 6 bases, and 4 bases had no gene match. Germline lookup yields CDR1 MRHNA and CDR2 SNTAGT. The DNA of the CDR3 is TGTGCCAGCAGCGGGACTAGCGGGGGGGCCCACACCGGGGAGCTGTTTTTT. Its protein product is CASSGTSGGAHTGELFF.

The genes are TRBV27 and TRBJ1-5, with TRBD1 matching over 12 bases. The germline gives CDR1 MNHEY, CDR2 SMNVEV (reference sequence). After removal of 3 bases from V and 6 bases from J, the junction contained 6 bases not matched to a gene. The CDR3 length is 16 residues. CDR3 in DNA: TGTGCCAGCAGTTTTGGGACAGGGGGCCTTAGTCAGCCCCAGCATTTT. It translates to CASSFGTGGLSQPQHF.

This chain links TRBV7-6 with TRBJ1-3; TRBD1 matches 8 bases. Germline V gene lookup returns CDR1 SGHVS and CDR2 FNYEAQ. This CDR3 has 15 residues. The J segment lost 6 bases and the V segment lost 5 bases, leaving 9 bases of the junction unmatched. The CDR3 region has the DNA TGTGCCAGCAGCCTAGGACAGGGAACAGAAAACACCATATATTTT. Amino acids: CASSLGQGTENTIYF. The full variable domain, with the rest looked up from reference TRBV7-6 and TRBJ1-3, is GAGVSQSPRYKVTKRGQDVALRCDPISGHVSLYWYRQALGQGPEFLTYFNYEAQQDKSGLPNDRFSAERPEGSISTLTIQRTEQRDSAMYRCASSLGQGTENTIYFGEGSWLTVV.

The chain is built from TRBV18 and TRBJ1-5, with D possibly TRBD1 on 6 matching bases. Germline CDR1 and CDR2: KGHSH and LQKENI. The CDR3 length is 14 residues. V lost 3 bases, J lost 9 bases, and 15 bases lay in between. CDR3 sequence reads: CASSPGAIGGPQHF. In DNA, the CDR3 is TGTGCCAGCTCACCGGGGGCGATTGGGGGGCCCCAGCATTTT.

The rearrangement uses TRBV19 and TRBJ2-3, with 8 bases aligning to TRBD1. With 6 bases clipped from V and 1 base from J, the junction kept 12 bases outside the gene matches. Germline-derived CDR1 and CDR2 are LNHDA and SQIVND (reference sequence). This CDR3 comprises 17 residues. The CDR3: CASRSEQGVKGTDTQYF. In nucleotides, the CDR3 is TGTGCCAGTAGAAGCGAACAGGGGGTTAAGGGCACAGATACGCAGTATTTT.

This chain connects TRBV27 to TRBJ1-6; no clear D. CDR3 size: 14 residues. Trimming took 4 bases from V and 0 from J, leaving 4 bases between them. In germline, CDR1 is MNHEY, CDR2 SMNVEV (reference sequence). CDR3 bases: TGTGCCAGCAGTTCCGTCTCCTATAATTCACCCCTCCACTTT. Residues: CASSSVSYNSPLHF.

This chain connects TRBV6-4 to TRBJ1-2, with 7 bases that match TRBD1. The ends lost 3 bases at V and 4 bases at J; junction bases unmatched: 14. Germline CDR1 MRHNA, CDR2 SNTAGT. The CDR3 loop spans 17 amino acids. CDR3 nucleotide sequence: TGTGCCAGCAGTGATGTTCCACGACAGGGACCATCCTATGGCTACACCTTC. The encoded protein is CASSDVPRQGPSYGYTF.

This clone was observed a single time. At one boundary the junction diverges from the germline segment, which might be a read error. Different DNA sequences within this sample yield the same CDR3. V and J are TRBV5-1 and TRBJ1-1; perhaps TRBD1 as D (5 bases). The CDR3 has 14 residues. The germline V gene encodes CDR1 SGHRS and CDR2 YFSETQ. CDR3 nucleotide sequence: TGTGCCAGCAGCTCCTATACAGGGAACACTGAAGCTTTCTTT. Translated, it gives CASSSYTGNTEAFF.

DNA of the CDR3: TGTGCCATCAGCGCCGGGACATCAAACACTGAAGCTTTCTTT. It encodes CAISAGTSNTEAFF. The chain recombines TRBV10-3 with TRBJ1-1, with D possibly being TRBD1 (6 bases). The germline V gene has CDR1 ENHRY and CDR2 SYGVKD. Trimming removed 6 bases from V and 2 bases from J, with 13 bases in between. The CDR3 extends over 14 amino acids.

In its sample, this clone was seen a few times. Other DNA sequences within the sample encode an identical CDR3. The V and J genes are TRBV5-1 and TRBJ2-7; 7 bases align to TRBD1. Germline loops: CDR1 SGHRS, CDR2 YFSETQ. This CDR3 comprises 14 residues. Trimming cost V 0 bases and J 2 bases; bases outside gene matches: 2. CDR3 sequence: CASSLGTGTYEQYF. The CDR3 bases are TGCGCCAGCAGCTTGGGGACAGGCACCTACGAGCAGTACTTC.

The rearrangement joins TRBV7-9 to TRBJ2-3, with TRBD2 identical over 9 bases. CDR1 is SEHNR and CDR2 is FQNEAQ in the germline V gene (reference sequence). The CDR3 has 15 amino acids. After removal of 4 bases from V and 6 bases from J, the junction contained 8 bases not matched to a gene. DNA for the CDR3: TGTGCCAGCAGCTCCCCGGGACTAGCACGGGATACGCAGTATTTT. Translating it yields CASSSPGLARDTQYF.

This chain connects TRBV4-3 to TRBJ1-6; perhaps TRBD1 as D (5 bases). CDR3 length equals 16 residues. The germline gives CDR1 LGHNA, CDR2 YSLEER. Deletions cut 0 bases from V and 10 bases from J, with 16 bases between. This CDR3 is CASSQEKAGWKSPLHF. DNA for the CDR3: TGCGCCAGCAGCCAAGAAAAAGCAGGGTGGAAATCACCCCTCCACTTT.

The V call is TRBV20-1, the J call TRBJ2-7; D gene ambiguous. The CDR3 sequence is 11 residues long. The V and J ends lost 1 base and 5 bases respectively, with 6 bases between them. The germline V gene has CDR1 DFQATT and CDR2 SNEGSKA (reference sequence). The CDR3 DNA reads TGCAGTGCTAGAGCGAGCCACGAGCAGTACTTC. Translating gives CSARASHEQYF.

The chain links TRBV7-9 to TRBJ2-5, with D maybe TRBD2 (5 bases). CDR1 SEHNR and CDR2 FQNEAQ come from the germline V gene (reference sequence). The CDR3 spans 14 residues. V gave up 5 bases and J gave up 2 bases, with 12 bases separating them. The DNA for the CDR3 is TGTGCCAGCAGCCCAGAGGAGGTTCAAGAGACCCAGTACTTC. It encodes CASSPEEVQETQYF.

The J gene is TRBJ1-2, the V gene TRBV4-2; D possibly corresponds to TRBD1 (6 bases). The germline CDR1 and CDR2 sequences are LGHNA and YNFKEQ. CDR3 size: 14 residues. V dropped 2 bases and J dropped 6 bases, with 13 bases sitting between them. This chain's CDR3 is CASSQNRGGHGYTF. Written as DNA, the CDR3 is TGTGCCAGCAGCCAAAATAGGGGGGGACATGGCTACACCTTC.

The chain combines TRBV6-5 with TRBJ2-3; possibly TRBD2 for D (5 bases). Germline loops: CDR1 MNHEY, CDR2 SVGAGI. The ends were cut back, 6 bases at V and 7 bases at J, with 14 bases in the middle. This CDR3 comprises 13 residues. CDR3 in DNA: TGTGCCAGCAGAATGACGCGGGCTTATACGCAGTATTTT. Its protein product is CASRMTRAYTQYF.

The chain's CDR3 is CASSLVSGSYEQYF. In nucleotides, the CDR3 is TGCGCCAGCAGCTTGGTGAGTGGGAGCTACGAGCAGTACTTC. This chain joins TRBV5-1 and TRBJ2-7; D possibly corresponds to TRBD2 (5 bases). The V end was cut by 0 bases, the J end by 3 bases, with 10 bases between. Germline V lookup: CDR1 SGHRS, CDR2 YFSETQ. This CDR3 region has 14 residues.

This clone was observed a single time. Here the CDR3 DNA reads TGTGCCACCCTGAGCTCCTATAATTCACCCCTCCACTTT. Its protein product is CATLSSYNSPLHF. The chain joins TRBV28 to TRBJ1-6; D uncertain. V dropped 10 bases and J dropped 0 bases, with 7 bases sitting between them. There are 13 residues in the CDR3. Germline loops: CDR1 MDHEN, CDR2 SYDVKM. Filled out from reference TRBV28 and TRBJ1-6, the complete variable domain reads DVKVTQSSRYLVKRTGEKVFLECVQDMDHENMFWYRQDPGLGLRLIYFSYDVKMKEKGDIPEGYSVSREKKERFSLILESASTNQTSMYLCATLSSYNSPLHFGNGTRLTVT.

The rearrangement uses TRBV5-1 and TRBJ2-7; D is uncertain. Germline CDR1 is SGHRS and CDR2 is YFSETQ. Trimming left V 3 bases short and J 1 base short, with 11 bases between. This CDR3 is built from 14 residues. CDR3 nucleotides: TGCGCCAGCAGCTCCTCCCCAGATTCCTACGAGCAGTACTTC. It yields the protein CASSSSPDSYEQYF.

This chain joins TRBV27 and TRBJ2-5; a possible D gene is TRBD2 (6 bases). The closer fit of TRBJ2-7 to the DNA end suggests the J call may be wrong. CDR1 is MNHEY, CDR2 SMNVEV, per germline (reference sequence). The CDR3 has 15 residues. The DNA for the CDR3 is TGTGCCAGCAGCCTACGACTAGGCTTCTCCTACGAGCAGTACTTC. This encodes CASSLRLGFSYEQYF.

The chain combines TRBV4-3 with TRBJ2-5; TRBD2 matches at 9 bases. From germline, CDR1 is LGHNA and CDR2 YSLEER. The CDR3 consists of 15 residues. V lost 3 bases to trimming and J lost 5 bases; unmatched junction nucleotides: 7. The CDR3 protein is CASSQAGGVGETQYF. The CDR3 DNA sequence: TGCGCCAGCAGCCAGGCGGGAGGGGTGGGGGAGACCCAGTACTTC.

This chain's CDR3 is CATSRTIPNEQFF. The CDR3 DNA follows: TGTGCCACCAGCAGAACTATCCCCAATGAGCAGTTCTTC. This sequence joins TRBV15 and TRBJ2-1; D is unclear. This CDR3 comprises 13 residues. CDR1 LNHNV and CDR2 YYDKDF come from the germline V gene (reference sequence). V was cut by 2 bases and J by 6 bases, with 8 bases left in between.

The chain has TRBV27 and TRBJ1-6, with 8 bases identical to TRBD1. The J segment lost 6 bases and the V segment lost 3 bases, leaving 1 base of the junction unmatched. Germline CDR1 MNHEY, CDR2 SMNVEV (reference sequence). CDR3 length: 14 amino acids. CDR3 in DNA: TGTGCCAGCAGTTTTGGGACAGGTAATTCACCCCTCCACTTT. Amino acids: CASSFGTGNSPLHF.